The present TCR beta chain was sequenced within a study of blood T cell repertoires in COVID-19. V was pared by 0 bases and J by 9 bases, with 15 bases between. The CDR3 runs 15 residues. Germline V gene lookup returns CDR1 MNHEY and CDR2 SVGEGT. The method was immunoSEQ multiplex PCR; TCRdb's version includes in-frame clones alone and lacks a portion of them. The data contain under 250,000 clones, over 70% of them singletons. Sequences were obtained from PBMCs or T cells enriched from blood (not recorded which). The rearrangement links TRBV6-2 or TRBV6-3 to TRBJ2-4; D is perhaps TRBD2 (5 bases). The source is a woman between 40 and 55 years old who had been exposed to COVID-19. The CDR3 loop is CASSYSNSAEGIQYF. CDR3 bases: TGTGCCAGCAGTTACTCGAATAGTGCTGAGGGCATTCAGTACTTC.